The 28 T cell receptor beta chains in this list originate from one sample, sequenced in a study of blood T cell repertoires in COVID-19. Assay used: immunoSEQ multiplex PCR; TCRdb lists only in-frame clones, some missing. The profile shows over 250,000 clones, 85% to 90% of them singletons. Sequences were obtained from peripheral blood. All receptors come from a woman between 50 and 59 years old with COVID-19, enrolled during active disease.

V is TRBV5-4 and J is TRBJ2-3; 10 bases map to TRBD2. Trimming at V came to 4 bases and at J to 3 bases, leaving 11 bases not matched to a gene. The CDR3 spans 17 residues. Germline-derived CDR1 and CDR2 are SGHNT and YYREEE (reference sequence). The CDR3 DNA sequence: TGTGCCAGCAGCCCCCTAGGTAGCGGGAGGCCGACAGATACGCAGTATTTT. Its protein is CASSPLGSGRPTDTQYF.

A single count supports this clone. The J gene is TRBJ2-1, the V gene TRBV29-1; 8 bases fit TRBD1. The CDR3 covers 15 residues. V dropped 7 bases and J dropped 7; count of bases not matched to a gene: 15. Germline V gene lookup returns CDR1 SQVTM and CDR2 ANQGSEA. The DNA for the CDR3 is TGCAGCGCACCCAGCCCGGACAGGGATGGGAATGAGCAGTTCTTC. Protein: CSAPSPDRDGNEQFF.

The rearrangement joins TRBV19 to TRBJ2-5, with D unresolved. The V gene's germline CDR1 is LNHDA and CDR2 SQIVND (reference sequence). The ends were cut back, 0 bases at V and 6 bases at J, with 8 bases in the middle. There are 13 residues in the CDR3. The CDR3 bases are TGTGCCAGTAGTATAGATCCTATCAAGACCCAGTACTTC. Translation gives CASSIDPIKTQYF.

The genes are TRBV18 and TRBJ2-7; weak D call: TRBD2 (5 bases). Germline V gene sequence: CDR1 KGHSH, CDR2 LQKENI. Trimming removed 4 bases at V and 3 bases at J, with 13 bases between. There are 14 residues in the CDR3. DNA of the CDR3: TGTGCCAGCTCACTATCCGGGGTTGACTACGAGCAGTACTTC. Its protein is CASSLSGVDYEQYF.

The V gene is TRBV19, the J gene TRBJ1-1; D call uncertain. This CDR3 is 14 amino acids long. Germline V gene lookup returns CDR1 LNHDA and CDR2 SQIVND (reference sequence). The ends were cut back, 3 bases at V and 2 bases at J, with 10 bases in the middle. The CDR3 sequence is CASSISGGNTEAFF. CDR3 coding DNA: TGTGCCAGTAGTATTTCAGGAGGAAACACTGAAGCTTTCTTT.

CDR3 loop: CASSAGQDTEAFF. CDR3 nucleotides: TGTGCCAGCAGCGCCGGACAGGACACTGAAGCTTTCTTT. The chain joins TRBV7-9 to TRBJ1-1, with 7 bases aligning to TRBD1. CDR1 SEHNR and CDR2 FQNEAQ come from the germline V gene (reference sequence). Germline trimming cut 5 bases from V and 3 bases from J; bases unmatched to any gene: 3. The length of the CDR3 is 13 residues.

The genes are TRBV6-5 and TRBJ1-5; a possible D gene is TRBD1 (6 bases). The V gene's germline CDR1 is MNHEY and CDR2 SVGAGI. The CDR3 length is 14 residues. The ends were cut back, 8 bases at V and 4 bases at J, with 15 bases in the middle. DNA of the CDR3: TGTGCCAGCGGACGGGGGGCCCGAAATCAGCCCCAGCATTTT. Its protein is CASGRGARNQPQHF.

The chain is built from TRBV4-1 and TRBJ1-2; TRBD1 agrees at 10 bases. The CDR3 runs 14 residues. CDR1 and CDR2 (germline): MGHRA, YSYEKL. V lost 1 base, J lost 8 bases, and 4 bases stayed unmatched. CDR3: CASSQVDRGMGYTF. The CDR3 DNA reads TGCGCCAGCAGCCAAGTGGACAGGGGGATGGGCTACACCTTC.

This chain connects TRBV7-6 to TRBJ2-1, with 8 bases that match TRBD2. Looked up from germline, CDR1 is SGHVS and CDR2 is FNYEAQ. The CDR3 consists of 12 residues. The V segment lost 5 bases and the J segment 10 bases; nucleotides outside the gene matches: 4. CDR3 amino acids: CASSVLAGEQFF. Written as DNA, the CDR3 is TGTGCCAGCAGCGTCTTAGCGGGAGAGCAGTTCTTC.

V usage is TRBV7-9 and J usage is TRBJ1-4; weak D call: TRBD1 (6 bases). Trimming left V 0 bases short and J 4 bases short, with 9 bases between. The germline V gene has CDR1 SEHNR and CDR2 FQNEAQ (reference sequence). The CDR3 consists of 15 residues. CDR3 in DNA: TGTGCCAGCAGCTTAGCGACAGGTCATAATGAAAAACTGTTTTTT. Amino acid sequence: CASSLATGHNEKLFF.

This sequence joins TRBV12-3 or TRBV12-4 and TRBJ2-7; D possibly corresponds to TRBD2 (5 bases). V was pared by 3 bases and J by 4 bases, with 7 bases between. The CDR3 spans 12 residues. CDR3 sequence (DNA): TGTGCCAGCAGTTTGTCGGGGTACGAGCAGTACTTC. Its translation: CASSLSGYEQYF.

This clone was counted only a few times. The rearrangement joins TRBV5-6 to TRBJ2-3, with 7 positions matching TRBD2. Trimming removed 0 bases from V and 3 bases from J; junction bases left unmatched: 4. The germline V gene encodes CDR1 SGHDT and CDR2 YYEEEE. This CDR3 spans 15 amino acids. The CDR3 region has the DNA TGTGCCAGCAGCTTGGTTGGCGGGAGTACAGATACGCAGTATTTT. Amino acid sequence: CASSLVGGSTDTQYF.

A few counts support this clone. The chain is built from TRBV25-1 and TRBJ1-1, with D unresolved. This CDR3 contains 15 residues. The germline V gene has CDR1 MGHDK and CDR2 SYGVNS. V shed 3 bases and J shed 6 bases, with 17 bases lying between them. CDR3 loop: CASSDGFGVFAEAFF. The CDR3 nucleotides are TGTGCCAGCAGTGATGGATTCGGAGTTTTTGCTGAAGCTTTCTTT. Full variable domain (rest looked up from reference TRBV25-1 and TRBJ1-1): EADIYQTPRYLVIGTGKKITLECSQTMGHDKMYWYQQDPGMELHLIHYSYGVNSTEKGDLSSESTVSRIRTEHFPLTLESARPSHTSQYLCASSDGFGVFAEAFFGQGTRLTVV.

This clone was observed once. The chain recombines TRBV5-8 with TRBJ1-4; maybe TRBD1 (6 bases). This CDR3 spans 19 amino acids. Trimming left V 4 bases short and J 0 bases short, with 22 bases between. Germline V gene sequence: CDR1 SGHTS, CDR2 YDEGEE. The CDR3 is CASSLPTGFLSTTNEKLFF. CDR3 DNA: TGTGCCAGCAGCCTACCTACAGGGTTTCTCTCCACAACTAATGAAAAACTGTTTTTT.

The chain joins TRBV11-3 to TRBJ2-5; maybe TRBD2 (6 bases). Germline CDR1 is SGHNT and CDR2 is YENEEA. V lost 1 base, J lost 9 bases, and 18 bases lay in between. The CDR3 spans 15 residues. CDR3 DNA: TGTGCCAGCAGCTTAGCCCCCGGGGGTAAGAGACCCCAGTACTTC. It codes for CASSLAPGGKRPQYF.

V gene TRBV4-1 combines with J gene TRBJ1-4; 9 nucleotides match TRBD1. The CDR3 is 16 amino acids. After removal of 4 bases from V and 7 bases from J, the junction contained 10 bases not matched to a gene. Germline-derived CDR1 and CDR2 are MGHRA and YSYEKL. The CDR3 reads CASSPGQGVRSEKLFF. DNA for the CDR3: TGCGCCAGCAGCCCGGGACAGGGTGTGAGGAGTGAAAAACTGTTTTTT.

The CDR3 is CASSPPGDREAEKLFF. The CDR3 DNA sequence: TGTGCCAGCTCACCACCAGGGGACAGGGAGGCGGAAAAACTGTTTTTT. This chain connects TRBV18 to TRBJ1-4; 9 bases match TRBD1. The CDR3 sequence is 16 residues long. Germline V gene lookup returns CDR1 KGHSH and CDR2 LQKENI. J was trimmed by 8 bases and V by 0 bases; bases with no gene match: 7.

This chain joins TRBV6-2 or TRBV6-3 and TRBJ1-2; the match to TRBD1 covers 9 bases. Germline loops: CDR1 MNHEY, CDR2 SVGEGT. Unmatched junction bases numbered 15, after V lost 2 bases and J lost 8 bases. This CDR3 is 17 amino acids long. CDR3 sequence reads: CASSYHLLPGQGKGYTF. As DNA, the CDR3 is TGTGCCAGCAGTTACCACCTACTGCCGGGACAGGGTAAAGGCTACACCTTC.

CDR3 bases: TGTGCCACCAGTGAATCGGGACTTTTGTTCGGTGAGCAGTTCTTC. Amino acids: CATSESGLLFGEQFF. The rearrangement links TRBV24-1 to TRBJ2-1; perhaps TRBD2 as D (6 bases). Trimming left V 4 bases short and J 9 bases short, with 18 bases between. CDR1 is KGHDR and CDR2 is SFDVKD in the germline V gene. The length of the CDR3 is 15 residues.

This clone appeared a single time. This chain uses TRBV4-1 with TRBJ2-7; 7 nucleotides line up with TRBD1. The trim removed 4 bases at V and 5 bases at J, leaving 14 bases unmatched. The CDR3 consists of 16 residues. The germline gives CDR1 MGHRA, CDR2 YSYEKL. CDR3 loop: CASSPRQGPLRNEQYF. The CDR3 region has the DNA TGCGCCAGCAGCCCCCGACAGGGACCCTTGAGGAACGAGCAGTACTTC.

The chain employs TRBV11-2 and TRBJ2-2; 8 bases are shared with TRBD2. In germline, CDR1 is SGHAT, CDR2 FQNNGV. This CDR3 spans 16 amino acids. With 5 bases clipped from V and 5 bases from J, the junction kept 10 bases outside the gene matches. DNA of the CDR3: TGTGCCAGCAGCCCTCGGGAGGGGAGAGGTACCGGGGAGCTGTTTTTT. Residues: CASSPREGRGTGELFF.

This chain joins TRBV6-5 and TRBJ2-7, with 9 bases that match TRBD2. The CDR3 is made up of 14 amino acids. Germline values: CDR1 MNHEY, CDR2 SVGAGI. The J segment lost 2 bases and the V segment lost 6 bases, leaving 5 bases of the junction unmatched. CDR3 residues: CASRTSGFTYEQYF. Here the CDR3 DNA reads TGTGCCAGCAGGACTAGCGGTTTTACCTACGAGCAGTACTTC.

V gene TRBV19 combines with J gene TRBJ2-6, with D possibly being TRBD2 (6 bases). The germline CDR1 and CDR2 sequences are LNHDA and SQIVND (reference sequence). The CDR3 totals 15 residues. V was clipped by 3 bases and J by 0 bases, with 6 bases between them. CDR3 loop: CASSMRGSGANVLTF. The CDR3 DNA is TGTGCCAGTAGTATGCGGGGCTCTGGGGCCAACGTCCTGACTTTC.

The chain couples TRBV5-1 to TRBJ1-1, with D possibly being TRBD1 (6 bases). CDR1 is SGHRS and CDR2 is YFSETQ in the germline V gene. V was clipped by 4 bases and J by 3 bases, with 10 bases between them. The CDR3 has 13 residues. In DNA, the CDR3 is TGCGCCAGCAGCGTACAGGGTTACACTGAAGCTTTCTTT. This sequence encodes CASSVQGYTEAFF.

This clone occurred many times. V gene TRBV11-3 combines with J gene TRBJ2-7, with 7 bases fitting TRBD1. J was trimmed by 6 bases and V by 6 bases; bases with no gene match: 5. The CDR3 runs to 12 residues. Germline CDR1 and CDR2: SGHNT and YENEEA. CDR3 amino acids: CASSLTGVEQYF. CDR3 DNA: TGTGCCAGCAGTCTCACAGGGGTCGAGCAGTACTTC.

The V and J genes are TRBV9 and TRBJ2-7, with D possibly matching TRBD1 (5 bases). This CDR3 spans 13 amino acids. Germline V gene lookup returns CDR1 SGDLS and CDR2 YYNGEE. Trimming removed 2 bases from V and 1 base from J, with 7 bases in between. In nucleotides, the CDR3 is TGTGCCAGCAGCGTTGCAGGGTCCTACGAGCAGTACTTC. Protein sequence: CASSVAGSYEQYF.

The chain links TRBV3-1 (or the pseudogene TRBV3-2) to TRBJ2-1, with 10 bases fitting TRBD2. V trimming: 6 bases; J trimming: 5 bases; junction bases outside the gene matches: 16. Looked up from germline, CDR1 is LGHDT and CDR2 is YNNKEL (reference sequence). CDR3 length: 18 residues. The CDR3 loop is CASSPLFSWTSGNNEQFF. DNA for the CDR3: TGTGCCAGCAGTCCGTTATTTAGTTGGACTAGCGGTAACAATGAGCAGTTCTTC.

This clone was found once. The chain links TRBV12-5 to TRBJ2-2; 8 nucleotides line up with TRBD1. With 4 bases clipped from V and 6 bases from J, the junction kept 7 bases outside the gene matches. CDR1 is LGHNT and CDR2 is FRNRAP in the germline V gene. This CDR3 has 15 residues. CDR3 nucleotide sequence: TGTGCTAGTGGTTCATGGACAGGGCAGGCCGGGGAGCTGTTTTTT. Its protein product is CASGSWTGQAGELFF.